This note documents a single TCR beta chain sequence. V lost 0 bases, J lost 5 bases, and 8 bases stayed unmatched. CDR3 length: 16 residues. Germline CDR1 SGHTA, CDR2 FQGNSA. This sample is part of a study of shared T cell receptors in the human thymus. The method was immunoSEQ multiplex PCR; TCRdb's version includes in-frame clones alone and lacks a portion of them. The sample lists about 660,000 clones, over 75% seen once, with 0.0094% in the top ten. A further study also used this sample, focusing on human thymus T cells. That investigation notes: Each of the donors was a healthy Finnish infant who was undergoing open corrective cardiac surgery for congenital heart defects. Thymus tissue for the work was resected from patients undergoing corrective heart surgery. Repertoires sampled from thymus and blood appeared biased in V and J gene usage.

The chain recombines TRBV7-2 with TRBJ2-5, with 8 bases fitting TRBD2. Sequenced material: thymocytes. The sequence came from a boy in the first two years of life with a congenital heart defect. DNA of the CDR3: TGTGCCAGCAGCTTAGCGGTAGCGGGATGGGGGGAGACCCAGTACTTC. Translated: CASSLAVAGWGETQYF. Full variable domain (outside the CDR3, taken from reference TRBV7-2 and TRBJ2-5): GAGVSQSPSNKVTEKGKDVELRCDPISGHTALYWYRQSLGQGLEFLIYFQGNSAPDKSGLPSDRFSAERTGGSVSTLTIQRTQQEDSAVYLCASSLAVAGWGETQYFGPGTRLLVL.